This TCR beta chain originates from a study of blood T cells in healthy people across ages. CDR3 length equals 15 residues. Germline assignment: CDR1 SNHLY and CDR2 FYNNEI. V dropped 4 bases and J dropped 7; count of bases not matched to a gene: 8. A sample-barcoded 5' primer and a J-beta primer mix were used in a second PCR of roughly 7 to 12 cycles. TCRdb re-called the 5' RACE reads with MiXCR, one entry per CDR3 protein. The table records about 1,600,000 distinct CDR3 sequences, 35% to 45% of them present only once. Sequenced input: blood. The source of this sequence is a woman between 18 and 29 years old in good health. J is TRBJ2-1 and V is TRBV2; 9 bases fit TRBD2. The CDR3 is CASSGYSGSSNEQFF. The DNA of the CDR3 is TGTGCCAGCAGTGGTTATAGCGGGAGTTCGAATGAGCAGTTCTTC.